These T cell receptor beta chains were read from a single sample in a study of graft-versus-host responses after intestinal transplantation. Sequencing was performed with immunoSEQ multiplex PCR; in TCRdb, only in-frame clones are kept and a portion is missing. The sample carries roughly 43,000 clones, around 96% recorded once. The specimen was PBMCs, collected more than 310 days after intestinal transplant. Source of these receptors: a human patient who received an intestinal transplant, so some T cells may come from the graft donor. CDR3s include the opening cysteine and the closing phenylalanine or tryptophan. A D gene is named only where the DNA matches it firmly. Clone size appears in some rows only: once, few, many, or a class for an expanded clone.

CDR3nt: TGCGCCAGCAGCTTGGATGGGGCGGGAGATACGCAGTATTTT; CDR3aa: CASSLDGAGDTQYF; j_gene: TRBJ2-3; abundance: -; v_gene: TRBV5-1; d_gene: -
CDR3nt: TGTGCCATCTTCAGCGACGACACAGATACGCAGTATTTT; CDR3aa: CAIFSDDTDTQYF; j_gene: TRBJ2-3; abundance: -; v_gene: TRBV10-3; d_gene: -
CDR3nt: TGCGCCAGCAGCTTGGGTCAGACAGGGAGGGTAAATGAGCAGTTCTTC; CDR3aa: CASSLGQTGRVNEQFF; j_gene: TRBJ2-1; abundance: -; v_gene: TRBV5-1; d_gene: -
CDR3nt: TGTGCTAGTGGAATAGGGACAGCTGGTGGCTACACCTTC; CDR3aa: CASGIGTAGGYTF; j_gene: TRBJ1-2; abundance: -; v_gene: TRBV12-5; d_gene: TRBD1
CDR3nt: TGTGCCAGCAGTTTCGATCTCGATCCGGAGACCCAGTACTTC; CDR3aa: CASSFDLDPETQYF; j_gene: TRBJ2-5; abundance: once; v_gene: TRBV27; d_gene: -
CDR3nt: TGTGCCATCAGGACTAGCGGGGGGGCCTACGAGCAGTACTTC; CDR3aa: CAIRTSGGAYEQYF; j_gene: TRBJ2-7; abundance: -; v_gene: TRBV10-3; d_gene: TRBD2
CDR3nt: TGTGCCAGCAGCTTAAGGGGGGCCTACAATGAGCAGTTCTTC; CDR3aa: CASSLRGAYNEQFF; j_gene: TRBJ2-1; abundance: -; v_gene: TRBV7-6; d_gene: -
CDR3nt: TGTGCCAGCAGTTCTGTTAATTCACCCCTCCACTTT; CDR3aa: CASSSVNSPLHF; j_gene: TRBJ1-6; abundance: -; v_gene: TRBV6-5; d_gene: -
CDR3nt: TGTGCCACCAGCAGAGATTTGGGCTTAAACTATGGCTACACCTTC; CDR3aa: CATSRDLGLNYGYTF; j_gene: TRBJ1-2; abundance: -; v_gene: TRBV15; d_gene: -
CDR3nt: TGCGCCAGCAGCTACCTAATGTCCGGGGAGCTGTTTTTT; CDR3aa: CASSYLMSGELFF; j_gene: TRBJ2-2; abundance: -; v_gene: TRBV4-1; d_gene: -
CDR3nt: TGTGCCAGCAGCTTTCAGGGTGGGAACACTGAAGCTTTCTTT; CDR3aa: CASSFQGGNTEAFF; j_gene: TRBJ1-1; abundance: -; v_gene: TRBV11-2; d_gene: -
CDR3nt: TGTGCCAGCAGCTATTTGGATCAGCCCCAGCATTTT; CDR3aa: CASSYLDQPQHF; j_gene: TRBJ1-5; abundance: -; v_gene: TRBV7-9; d_gene: -
CDR3nt: TGCGCCAGCAGCTCCGGACAGGGGGCTGATGGCTACACCTTC; CDR3aa: CASSSGQGADGYTF; j_gene: TRBJ1-2; abundance: -; v_gene: TRBV5-1; d_gene: TRBD1
CDR3nt: TGTGCCAGCAAGGGATCGGGTTACTATGGCTACACCTTC; CDR3aa: CASKGSGYYGYTF; j_gene: TRBJ1-2; abundance: -; v_gene: TRBV28; d_gene: -
CDR3nt: TGTGCCAGCAGTTCCACCGGGACCCACTACAATGAGCAGTTCTTC; CDR3aa: CASSSTGTHYNEQFF; j_gene: TRBJ2-1; abundance: -; v_gene: TRBV28; d_gene: -
CDR3nt: TGTGCCAGCAGCCGGGAAGGATCAGGGCGATTTCCCTACGAGCAGTACTTC; CDR3aa: CASSREGSGRFPYEQYF; j_gene: TRBJ2-7; abundance: -; v_gene: TRBV5-6; d_gene: -
CDR3nt: TGTGCCAGCAGTTTGGCGGGGGCCCCCTACGAGCAGTACTTC; CDR3aa: CASSLAGAPYEQYF; j_gene: TRBJ2-7; abundance: -; v_gene: TRBV27; d_gene: -
CDR3nt: TGTGCCAGCAGCCCCCGTAGAGGGACAGCGGCTAATGAAAAACTGTTTTTT; CDR3aa: CASSPRRGTAANEKLFF; j_gene: TRBJ1-4; abundance: -; v_gene: TRBV7-6; d_gene: TRBD1
CDR3nt: TGTGCCAGCAGCCCTACGACGATAAGCACAGATACGCAGTATTTT; CDR3aa: CASSPTTISTDTQYF; j_gene: TRBJ2-3; abundance: -; v_gene: TRBV7-2; d_gene: -
CDR3nt: TGCAGCGTTCCGACAGGGGGCGGCGGCTACACCTTC; CDR3aa: CSVPTGGGGYTF; j_gene: TRBJ1-2; abundance: -; v_gene: TRBV29-1; d_gene: TRBD1
CDR3nt: TGTGCCAGCAGCTTACCCTCCGTAGACTCCTCCTACGAGCAGTACTTC; CDR3aa: CASSLPSVDSSYEQYF; j_gene: TRBJ2-7; abundance: -; v_gene: TRBV11-3; d_gene: -
CDR3nt: TGTGCCAGCAGCCACACCACTGACAACAGGGAGTACGAGCAGTACTTC; CDR3aa: CASSHTTDNREYEQYF; j_gene: TRBJ2-7; abundance: -; v_gene: TRBV9; d_gene: -
CDR3nt: TGTGCCAGCAGCTCCCCCACTAGCGGGTTCTTCACCGGGGAGCTGTTTTTT; CDR3aa: CASSSPTSGFFTGELFF; j_gene: TRBJ2-2; abundance: -; v_gene: TRBV5-4; d_gene: TRBD2
CDR3nt: TGTGCCAGCAGTCTAGGAGGGTTCAATGAGCAGTTCTTC; CDR3aa: CASSLGGFNEQFF; j_gene: TRBJ2-1; abundance: -; v_gene: TRBV28; d_gene: -
CDR3nt: TGTGCCAGCAGCGGATTAAAAAGATACGAGCAGTACTTC; CDR3aa: CASSGLKRYEQYF; j_gene: TRBJ2-7; abundance: -; v_gene: TRBV5-6; d_gene: -
CDR3nt: TGTGCCAGCAGCTCCCTAGGGACAGGGGGCGGTGAGCAGTTCTTC; CDR3aa: CASSSLGTGGGEQFF; j_gene: TRBJ2-1; abundance: -; v_gene: TRBV5-4; d_gene: TRBD1
CDR3nt: TGTGCCAGCGTTCCCCCTCGGGGGGCCGGAAACACCATATATTTT; CDR3aa: CASVPPRGAGNTIYF; j_gene: TRBJ1-3; abundance: -; v_gene: TRBV6-4; d_gene: -
CDR3nt: TGCGCCAGCAGCCACCCCCAAAGGGGGCTAGATACGCAGTATTTT; CDR3aa: CASSHPQRGLDTQYF; j_gene: TRBJ2-3; abundance: -; v_gene: TRBV4-1; d_gene: TRBD1
CDR3nt: TGTGCCAGCTTAGACAGGAACACCTACGAGCAGTACTTC; CDR3aa: CASLDRNTYEQYF; j_gene: TRBJ2-7; abundance: -; v_gene: TRBV7-3; d_gene: -
CDR3nt: TGTGCCAGCAGTTTACCGGGAAGAGAGACCCAGTACTTC; CDR3aa: CASSLPGRETQYF; j_gene: TRBJ2-5; abundance: -; v_gene: TRBV28; d_gene: -
CDR3nt: TGCAGCGTTGATCTCCCCCTAGCGGAATACAATGAGCAGTTCTTC; CDR3aa: CSVDLPLAEYNEQFF; j_gene: TRBJ2-1; abundance: -; v_gene: TRBV29-1; d_gene: TRBD2
CDR3nt: TGTGCCACCACCACGACTAGCGGATCCTACGAGCAGTACTTC; CDR3aa: CATTTTSGSYEQYF; j_gene: TRBJ2-7; abundance: -; v_gene: TRBV15; d_gene: TRBD2
CDR3nt: TGTGCCAGCAGCAGACAGCCTAATTCACCCCTCCACTTT; CDR3aa: CASSRQPNSPLHF; j_gene: TRBJ1-6; abundance: -; v_gene: TRBV6-5; d_gene: -
CDR3nt: TGCGCCAGCAGCAGGGCGACAGGGTACGATTACTATGGCTACACCTTC; CDR3aa: CASSRATGYDYYGYTF; j_gene: TRBJ1-2; abundance: -; v_gene: TRBV5-1; d_gene: TRBD1
CDR3nt: TGTGCCAGCTCACCCCGCTCCAAAGAGACCCAGTACTTC; CDR3aa: CASSPRSKETQYF; j_gene: TRBJ2-5; abundance: -; v_gene: TRBV18; d_gene: -
CDR3nt: TGTGCCAGCAGTGACCGGGGGCAGAATCAGCCCCAGCATTTT; CDR3aa: CASSDRGQNQPQHF; j_gene: TRBJ1-5; abundance: -; v_gene: TRBV27; d_gene: -
CDR3nt: TGTGCCAGCAGCTTGGGTATAACAGGGGTAGATGGAGAGACCCAGTACTTC; CDR3aa: CASSLGITGVDGETQYF; j_gene: TRBJ2-5; abundance: -; v_gene: TRBV7-6; d_gene: TRBD1
CDR3nt: TGTGCCAGCAGTTTATGGGAAGGGAGAAACTATGGCTACACCTTC; CDR3aa: CASSLWEGRNYGYTF; j_gene: TRBJ1-2; abundance: -; v_gene: TRBV28; d_gene: -
CDR3nt: TGTGCCAGCAGCTTGGCGGGGAGTAACGAGCAGTACTTC; CDR3aa: CASSLAGSNEQYF; j_gene: TRBJ2-7; abundance: -; v_gene: TRBV5-4; d_gene: -
CDR3nt: TGTGCCAGCAGCTTAGGGAGCGGGAGGTTCGCTTCTAATGAGCAGTTCTTC; CDR3aa: CASSLGSGRFASNEQFF; j_gene: TRBJ2-1; abundance: -; v_gene: TRBV7-2; d_gene: TRBD2
CDR3nt: TGTGCCAGCAGCGCGGCGGGCCCCTCGTCCTACGAGCAGTACTTC; CDR3aa: CASSAAGPSSYEQYF; j_gene: TRBJ2-7; abundance: -; v_gene: TRBV9; d_gene: -
CDR3nt: TGTGCCAGCAGCTTGGGGACCTTAGATACGCAGTATTTT; CDR3aa: CASSLGTLDTQYF; j_gene: TRBJ2-3; abundance: -; v_gene: TRBV11-3; d_gene: -
CDR3nt: TGTGCCAGTAGTAGCTCCTATAATTCACCCCTCCACTTT; CDR3aa: CASSSSYNSPLHF; j_gene: TRBJ1-6; abundance: -; v_gene: TRBV19; d_gene: -
CDR3nt: TGTGCCAGCAGCTTGGACTTACCGGGACTTAGCGAGCAGTACTTC; CDR3aa: CASSLDLPGLSEQYF; j_gene: TRBJ2-7; abundance: once; v_gene: TRBV5-6; d_gene: -
CDR3nt: TGTGCCAGCACCGTCGGGACGGTTAGCTCCTATAATTCACCCCTCCACTTT; CDR3aa: CASTVGTVSSYNSPLHF; j_gene: TRBJ1-6; abundance: -; v_gene: TRBV2; d_gene: -
CDR3nt: TGTGCCAGTAGCCGCCAGACAGGGGGGTTCAGCGAGCAGTACTTC; CDR3aa: CASSRQTGGFSEQYF; j_gene: TRBJ2-7; abundance: -; v_gene: TRBV19; d_gene: TRBD1
CDR3nt: TGTGCCAGCAGCTCCGGCCCCGGGACAGGGGGCAATCAGCCCCAGCATTTT; CDR3aa: CASSSGPGTGGNQPQHF; j_gene: TRBJ1-5; abundance: once; v_gene: TRBV11-2; d_gene: TRBD1
CDR3nt: TGTGCCAGCAGCTTCGCGATTGGGCTCGACACTGAAGCTTTCTTT; CDR3aa: CASSFAIGLDTEAFF; j_gene: TRBJ1-1; abundance: -; v_gene: TRBV14; d_gene: -
CDR3nt: TGTGCCAGCAGCGTATACAGGGGAGAAGCTTTCTTT; CDR3aa: CASSVYRGEAFF; j_gene: TRBJ1-1; abundance: -; v_gene: TRBV9; d_gene: TRBD1
CDR3nt: TGTGCCAGCAGCTCGGGACAGGGATCTGGGGCCAACGTCCTGACTTTC; CDR3aa: CASSSGQGSGANVLTF; j_gene: TRBJ2-6; abundance: -; v_gene: TRBV25-1; d_gene: TRBD1
CDR3nt: TGTGCCAGCAGCCTTACAGGGAAGGCCTACGAGCAGTACTTC; CDR3aa: CASSLTGKAYEQYF; j_gene: TRBJ2-7; abundance: -; v_gene: TRBV7-6; d_gene: -
CDR3nt: TGTGCCAGCAGCTTAGTGGCTAGCGCCAGCTCTGGGGCCAACGTCCTGACTTTC; CDR3aa: CASSLVASASSGANVLTF; j_gene: TRBJ2-6; abundance: -; v_gene: TRBV5-4; d_gene: -
CDR3nt: TGTGCCAGCAGCGCCCCCGGGACTAGCGTTCGGGAGCAGTACTTC; CDR3aa: CASSAPGTSVREQYF; j_gene: TRBJ2-7; abundance: -; v_gene: TRBV7-9; d_gene: TRBD2
CDR3nt: TGTGCCAGTAGTAGGAAACAGGGGGAATATAGGGATACGCAGTATTTT; CDR3aa: CASSRKQGEYRDTQYF; j_gene: TRBJ2-3; abundance: -; v_gene: TRBV19; d_gene: TRBD1
CDR3nt: TGTGCCAGCACTGGAACCGGGCAGAAAGGGAGACAAGAGACCCAGTACTTC; CDR3aa: CASTGTGQKGRQETQYF; j_gene: TRBJ2-5; abundance: -; v_gene: TRBV2; d_gene: -
CDR3nt: TGTGCCAGTAGTACCCTTGGTGCTGTGAACGAGCAGTACTTC; CDR3aa: CASSTLGAVNEQYF; j_gene: TRBJ2-7; abundance: -; v_gene: TRBV19; d_gene: -
CDR3nt: TGTGCCAGCAGTTTATGGCAGGTGGCGGGCACTGAAGCTTTCTTT; CDR3aa: CASSLWQVAGTEAFF; j_gene: TRBJ1-1; abundance: once; v_gene: TRBV28; d_gene: -
CDR3nt: TGTGCCAGCAGTTTCGACAGGGGTTTACGCTATGGCTACACCTTC; CDR3aa: CASSFDRGLRYGYTF; j_gene: TRBJ1-2; abundance: -; v_gene: TRBV28; d_gene: TRBD1
CDR3nt: TGTGCCAGCAGTTCTAGCCCAGGACGGGGGGGGGTCTACGAGCAGTACTTC; CDR3aa: CASSSSPGRGGVYEQYF; j_gene: TRBJ2-7; abundance: -; v_gene: TRBV27; d_gene: TRBD2
CDR3nt: TGTGCCAGCAGCCGTACATCTGACACTGAAGCTTTCTTT; CDR3aa: CASSRTSDTEAFF; j_gene: TRBJ1-1; abundance: -; v_gene: TRBV7-3; d_gene: -